This T cell receptor (beta chain) was retrieved from a study of response to subunit inactivated influenza vaccine. The study, taken as a whole, reports: Authors suggested seasonal influenza vaccinations each recruit few new T cells.

MiXCR, applied by TCRdb to the RT-PCR reads, yields one record per CDR3 protein. The data hold around 520,000 distinct CDR3 sequences, with around 11% observed a single time. The CDR3 runs 14 residues. CDR1 is ENHRY and CDR2 is SYGVKD in the germline V gene. Trimming left V 1 base short and J 5 bases short, with 9 bases between. About this clonotype itself: As yet, its antigen is unknown.

The clonotype originates from a man aged 50-60 years who received an inactivated influenza vaccine. The input for sequencing was PBMCs from blood, taken on the day of vaccination. The rearrangement links TRBV10-3 to TRBJ2-1, with D hard to call. CDR3 loop: CAISELGYDNEQFF. The CDR3 DNA follows: TGTGCCATCAGTGAGTTAGGGTACGACAATGAGCAGTTCTTC.